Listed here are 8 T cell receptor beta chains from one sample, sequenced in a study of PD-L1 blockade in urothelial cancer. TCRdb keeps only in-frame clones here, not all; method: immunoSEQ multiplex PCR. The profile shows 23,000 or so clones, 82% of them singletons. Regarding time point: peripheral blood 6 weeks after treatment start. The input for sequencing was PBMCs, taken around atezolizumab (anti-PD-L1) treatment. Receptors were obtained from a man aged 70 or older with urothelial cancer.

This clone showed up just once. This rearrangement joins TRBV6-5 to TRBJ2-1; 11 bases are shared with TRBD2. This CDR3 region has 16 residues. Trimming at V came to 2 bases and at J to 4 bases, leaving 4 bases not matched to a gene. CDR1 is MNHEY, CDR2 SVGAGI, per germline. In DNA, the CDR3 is TGTGCCAGCAGTTACGCGACTAGCGGGACTTACAATGAGCAGTTCTTC. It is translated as CASSYATSGTYNEQFF.

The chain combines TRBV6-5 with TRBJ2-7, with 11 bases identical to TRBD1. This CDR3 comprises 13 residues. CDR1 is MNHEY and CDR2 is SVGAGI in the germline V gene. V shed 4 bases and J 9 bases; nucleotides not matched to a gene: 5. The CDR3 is CASSLDRGQGQYF. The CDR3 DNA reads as TGTGCCAGCAGTTTGGACAGGGGGCAGGGGCAGTACTTC.

Written as DNA, the CDR3 is TGTGCCAGCAGTTTCGGGAGGGCTAGCTCCTACGAGCAGTACTTC. As protein: CASSFGRASSYEQYF. The chain recombines TRBV27 with TRBJ2-7; 8 positions match TRBD2. The junction had 4 bases not matched to a gene; V was cut back by 3 bases and J by 0 bases. CDR1 and CDR2 from the germline V gene are MNHEY and SMNVEV (reference sequence). The CDR3 sequence is 15 residues long.

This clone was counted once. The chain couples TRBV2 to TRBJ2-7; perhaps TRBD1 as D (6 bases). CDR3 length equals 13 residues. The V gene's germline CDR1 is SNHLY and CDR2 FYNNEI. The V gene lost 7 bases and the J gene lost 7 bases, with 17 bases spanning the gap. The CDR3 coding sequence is TGTGCCAGCATGAGGGCAGGGGTCGGGGAGCAGTACTTC. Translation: CASMRAGVGEQYF.

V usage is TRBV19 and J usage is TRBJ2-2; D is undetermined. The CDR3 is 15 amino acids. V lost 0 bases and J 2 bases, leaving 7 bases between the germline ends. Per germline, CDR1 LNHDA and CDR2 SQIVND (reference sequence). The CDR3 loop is CASSIETPNTGELFF. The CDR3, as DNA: TGTGCCAGTAGTATAGAGACTCCTAACACCGGGGAGCTGTTTTTT.

The CDR3 loop is CASSERQGLQLNYGYTF. CDR3 DNA: TGTGCCAGCAGTGAACGACAGGGGCTTCAGCTTAACTATGGCTACACCTTC. The J gene is TRBJ1-2, the V gene TRBV6-1; 8 positions match TRBD1. Losses at the gene ends were 2 bases for V and 1 base for J; bases not matched to a gene: 9. CDR1 and CDR2 (germline): MNHNS, SASEGT. The CDR3 extends over 17 amino acids.

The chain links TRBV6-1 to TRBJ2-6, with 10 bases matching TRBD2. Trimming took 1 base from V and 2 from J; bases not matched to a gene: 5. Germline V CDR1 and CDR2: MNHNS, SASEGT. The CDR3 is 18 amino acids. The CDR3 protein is CASSEEVGTSAGANVLTF. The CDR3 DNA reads TGTGCCAGCAGTGAAGAGGTTGGGACTAGCGCTGGGGCCAACGTCCTGACTTTC.

As DNA, the CDR3 is TGCACCAGCAGCCAAGGACGGACAGCTTGGAACACTGAAGCTTTCTTT. Translated, it gives CTSSQGRTAWNTEAFF. V gene TRBV1 combines with J gene TRBJ1-1; the D segment call TRBD1 is taken from the table without a DNA check. TRBV1 constitutes a pseudogene. The length of the CDR3 is 16 residues.